This T cell receptor (beta chain) was captured in a study of cytomegalovirus exposure and HLA in healthy donors. The primer mix had 60 Vbeta and 13 Jbeta primers. Clones were read by immunoSEQ multiplex PCR, and TCRdb kept only the in-frame ones, dropping some. The table has 140,000 to 150,000 clones, roughly three fifths seen once. A note on this clone: The antigen remains unidentified.

The V gene's germline CDR1 is SQVTM and CDR2 ANQGSEA. CDR3 size: 13 residues. Trimming took 7 bases from V and 3 from J; bases not matched to a gene: 8. General study results and limits: Links to common viral pathogens appeared, in a later analysis, for several of the most significant clusters. The majority of TCR sequences were rare, yet some public TCRs appeared in many donors. The only immune exposure information that was available was CMV serostatus.

The genes are TRBV29-1 and TRBJ2-5; 7 bases align to TRBD1. Source material: PBMCs. This sequence originates from a male donor in good health and CMV-seronegative. CDR3 sequence: CSANGQVEETQYF. The CDR3 DNA follows: TGCAGCGCGAACGGACAGGTCGAAGAGACCCAGTACTTC.